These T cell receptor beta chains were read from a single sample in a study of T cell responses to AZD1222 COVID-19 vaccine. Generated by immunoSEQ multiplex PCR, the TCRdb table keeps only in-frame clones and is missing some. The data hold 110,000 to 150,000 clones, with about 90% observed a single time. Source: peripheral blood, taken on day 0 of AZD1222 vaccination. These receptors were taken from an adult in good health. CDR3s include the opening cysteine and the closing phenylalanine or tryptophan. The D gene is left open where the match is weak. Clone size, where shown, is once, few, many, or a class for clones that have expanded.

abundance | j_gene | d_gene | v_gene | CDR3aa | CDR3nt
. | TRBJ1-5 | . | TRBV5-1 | CASSFDSYSNQPQHF | TGCGCCAGCAGCTTTGACAGTTATAGCAATCAGCCCCAGCATTTT
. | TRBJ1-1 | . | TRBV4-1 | CASSSSQVRNTEAFF | TGCGCCAGCAGCTCCTCCCAGGTCCGGAACACTGAAGCTTTCTTT
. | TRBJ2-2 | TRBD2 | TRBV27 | CASSLRLAGAGELFF | TGTGCCAGCAGTTTACGACTAGCGGGAGCCGGGGAGCTGTTTTTT
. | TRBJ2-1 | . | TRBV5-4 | CASSLTMAARNEQFF | TGTGCCAGCAGCTTGACGATGGCAGCCCGGAATGAGCAGTTCTTC
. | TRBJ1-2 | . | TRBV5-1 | CASSLEGTDYGYTF | TGCGCCAGCAGCTTGGAAGGGACCGACTATGGCTACACCTTC
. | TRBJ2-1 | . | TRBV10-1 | CASSERTVVSEQFF | TGCGCCAGCAGTGAGCGTACAGTCGTCAGTGAGCAGTTCTTC
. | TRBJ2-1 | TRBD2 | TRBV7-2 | CASSWAGGPSGNEQFF | TGTGCCAGCAGCTGGGCGGGAGGGCCCTCGGGCAATGAGCAGTTCTTC
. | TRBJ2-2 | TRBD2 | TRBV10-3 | CAIRLGLAGGSTGELFF | TGTGCCATCAGGTTGGGACTAGCGGGAGGTTCCACCGGGGAGCTGTTTTTT
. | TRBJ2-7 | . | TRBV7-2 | CASRSGLYEQYF | TGTGCCAGCCGGAGCGGCCTCTACGAGCAGTACTTC
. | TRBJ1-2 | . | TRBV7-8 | CASSSPGIGGYTF | TGTGCCAGCAGCTCACCGGGTATCGGGGGCTACACCTTC
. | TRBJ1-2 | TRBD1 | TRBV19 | CASGNRGPPGGYTF | TGTGCCAGTGGAAACAGGGGACCCCCCGGTGGCTACACCTTC
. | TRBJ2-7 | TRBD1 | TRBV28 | CASSHAGTDSYEQYF | TGTGCCAGCAGTCATGCCGGGACAGACTCCTACGAGCAGTACTTC
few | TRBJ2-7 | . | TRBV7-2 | CASSFLSWDGVTYEQYF | TGTGCCAGCAGCTTCCTATCATGGGACGGGGTAACCTACGAGCAGTACTTC
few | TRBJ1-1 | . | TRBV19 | CASSIRGQTEAFF | TGTGCCAGTAGTATAAGGGGCCAAACTGAAGCTTTCTTT
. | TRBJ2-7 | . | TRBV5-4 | CASSLEQRLHEQYF | TGTGCCAGCAGCTTGGAACAGCGCCTCCACGAGCAGTACTTC
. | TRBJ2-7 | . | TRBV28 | CASSPSGTYEQYF | TGTGCCAGCAGTCCGAGTGGAACCTACGAGCAGTACTTC
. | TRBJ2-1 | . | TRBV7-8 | CASSLPGDGEFF | TGTGCCAGCAGCCTCCCTGGGGACGGCGAGTTCTTC
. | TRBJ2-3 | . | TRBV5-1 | CASSWGAASDTQYF | TGCGCCAGCAGCTGGGGGGCTGCATCAGATACGCAGTATTTT
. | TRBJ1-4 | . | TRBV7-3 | CASSLGTLPGEKLFF | TGTGCCAGCAGCTTAGGGACTCTACCGGGTGAAAAACTGTTTTTT
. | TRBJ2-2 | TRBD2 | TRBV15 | CATSRVSGRAAGELFF | TGTGCCACCAGCAGAGTTAGCGGGAGGGCGGCCGGGGAGCTGTTTTTT
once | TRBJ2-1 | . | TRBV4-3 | CASSQAVNSYNEQFF | TGCGCCAGCAGCCAAGCGGTTAACTCCTACAATGAGCAGTTCTTC
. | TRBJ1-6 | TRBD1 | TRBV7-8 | CASSLVVQGTNSPLHF | TGTGCCAGCAGCTTAGTCGTACAGGGGACAAATTCACCCCTCCACTTT
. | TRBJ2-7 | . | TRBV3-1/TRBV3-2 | CASSQGRGYYEQYF | TGTGCCAGCAGCCAAGGCCGGGGTTACTACGAGCAGTACTTC
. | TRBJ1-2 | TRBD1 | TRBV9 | CASSRDRPSYGYTF | TGTGCCAGCAGTCGGGACAGACCCTCCTATGGCTACACCTTC
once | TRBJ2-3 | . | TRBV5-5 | CASSLRGDEVDTQYF | TGTGCCAGCAGCCTGAGGGGGGACGAAGTGGATACGCAGTATTTT
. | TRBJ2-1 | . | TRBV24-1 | CATSDLPASLHNEQFF | TGTGCCACCAGTGATTTGCCAGCTTCCCTCCACAATGAGCAGTTCTTC
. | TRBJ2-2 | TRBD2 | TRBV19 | CASSPEETSGPGELFF | TGTGCCAGTAGTCCAGAGGAGACTAGCGGACCCGGGGAGCTGTTTTTT
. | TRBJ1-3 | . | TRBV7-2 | CASSLALGASGNTIYF | TGTGCCAGCAGCTTAGCGCTGGGGGCCTCTGGAAACACCATATATTTT
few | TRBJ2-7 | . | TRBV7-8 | CASSLGALRGSHEQYF | TGTGCCAGCAGCTTAGGGGCCCTAAGGGGGTCCCACGAGCAGTACTTC
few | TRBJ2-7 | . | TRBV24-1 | CATSDFERTLHEQYF | TGTGCCACCAGTGATTTTGAAAGGACCCTTCACGAGCAGTACTTC
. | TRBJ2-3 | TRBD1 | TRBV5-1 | CASSWLRTGSTDTQYF | TGCGCCAGCAGCTGGCTCAGGACAGGGAGCACAGATACGCAGTATTTT